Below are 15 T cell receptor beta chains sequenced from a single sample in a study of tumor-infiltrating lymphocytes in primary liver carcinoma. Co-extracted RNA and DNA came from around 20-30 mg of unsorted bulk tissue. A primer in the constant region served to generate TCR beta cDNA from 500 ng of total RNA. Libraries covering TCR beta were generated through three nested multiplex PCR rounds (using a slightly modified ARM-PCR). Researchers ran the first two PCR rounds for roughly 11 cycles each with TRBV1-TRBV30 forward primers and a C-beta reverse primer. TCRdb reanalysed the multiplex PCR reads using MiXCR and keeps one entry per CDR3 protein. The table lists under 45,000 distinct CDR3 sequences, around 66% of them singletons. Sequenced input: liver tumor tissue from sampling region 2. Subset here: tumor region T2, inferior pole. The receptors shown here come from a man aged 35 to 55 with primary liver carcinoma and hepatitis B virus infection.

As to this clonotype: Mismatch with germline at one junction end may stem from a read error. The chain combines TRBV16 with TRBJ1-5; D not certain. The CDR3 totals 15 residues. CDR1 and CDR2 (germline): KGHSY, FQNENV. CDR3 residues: CASNQSRHNNQPQHF. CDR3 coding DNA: TGTGCCAGCAACCAATCGAGACATAACAATCAGCCCCAGCATTTT.

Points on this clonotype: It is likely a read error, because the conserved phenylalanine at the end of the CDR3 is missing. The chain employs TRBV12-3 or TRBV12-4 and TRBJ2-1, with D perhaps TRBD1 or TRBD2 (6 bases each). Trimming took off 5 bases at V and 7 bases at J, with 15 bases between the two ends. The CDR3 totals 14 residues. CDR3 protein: CASSPQGRRNEQFL. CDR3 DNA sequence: TGTGCCAGCAGTCCCCAGGGGAGGCGGAATGAGCAGTTCTTA.

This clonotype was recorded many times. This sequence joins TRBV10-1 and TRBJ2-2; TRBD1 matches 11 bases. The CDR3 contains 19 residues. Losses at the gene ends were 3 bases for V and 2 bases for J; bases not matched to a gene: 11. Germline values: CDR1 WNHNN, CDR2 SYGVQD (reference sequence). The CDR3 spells CASSELSGTGGSNTGELFF. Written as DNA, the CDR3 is TGCGCCAGCAGTGAACTATCGGGGACAGGGGGAAGTAACACCGGGGAGCTGTTTTTT.

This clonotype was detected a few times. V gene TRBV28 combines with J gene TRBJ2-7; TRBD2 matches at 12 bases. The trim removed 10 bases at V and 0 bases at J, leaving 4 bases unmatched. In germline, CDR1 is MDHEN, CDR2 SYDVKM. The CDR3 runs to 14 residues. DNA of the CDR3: TGTGCCACCCTAGCGGGAGGGAGCTCCTACGAGCAGTACTTC. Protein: CATLAGGSSYEQYF. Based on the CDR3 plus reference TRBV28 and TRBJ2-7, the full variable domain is DVKVTQSSRYLVKRTGEKVFLECVQDMDHENMFWYRQDPGLGLRLIYFSYDVKMKEKGDIPEGYSVSREKKERFSLILESASTNQTSMYLCATLAGGSSYEQYFGPGTRLTVT.

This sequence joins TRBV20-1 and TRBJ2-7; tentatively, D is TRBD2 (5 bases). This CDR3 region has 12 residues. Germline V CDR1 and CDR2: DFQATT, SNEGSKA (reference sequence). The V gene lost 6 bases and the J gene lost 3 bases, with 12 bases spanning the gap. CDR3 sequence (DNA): TGCAGTGCCACTAACCGGGGCTACGAGCAGTACTTC. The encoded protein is CSATNRGYEQYF.

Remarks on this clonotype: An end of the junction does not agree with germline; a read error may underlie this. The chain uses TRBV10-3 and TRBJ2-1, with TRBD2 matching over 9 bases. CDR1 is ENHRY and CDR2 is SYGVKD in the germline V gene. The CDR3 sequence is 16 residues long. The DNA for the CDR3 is TGTTCCATCAATGTAGATAGCGGGAGCCCACTCAATGAGCAGTTCTTC. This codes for CSINVDSGSPLNEQFF.

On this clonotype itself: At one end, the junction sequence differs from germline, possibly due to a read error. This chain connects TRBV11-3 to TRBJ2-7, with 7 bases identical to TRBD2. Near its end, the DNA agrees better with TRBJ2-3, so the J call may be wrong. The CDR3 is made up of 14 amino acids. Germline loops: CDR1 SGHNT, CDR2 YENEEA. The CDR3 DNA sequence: TGTGCCGGCAGCCCTGGAGAAGGGGACTACGAGCAGTATTTT. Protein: CAGSPGEGDYEQYF.

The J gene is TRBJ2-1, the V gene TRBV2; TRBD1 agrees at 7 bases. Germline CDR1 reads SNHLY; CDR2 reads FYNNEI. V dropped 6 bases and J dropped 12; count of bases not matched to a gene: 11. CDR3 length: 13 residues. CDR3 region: CASRTGQAGGQFF. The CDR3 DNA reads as TGTGCCAGCAGGACAGGGCAAGCAGGAGGGCAGTTCTTC.

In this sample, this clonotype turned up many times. The CDR3 sequence: CASSLKRSGGELFF. CDR3 bases: TGTGCCAGCAGCTTAAAAAGGTCGGGCGGGGAGCTGTTTTTT. The chain uses TRBV7-2 and TRBJ2-2, with unresolved D. The ends were cut back, 2 bases at V and 7 bases at J, with 11 bases in the middle. Germline V lookup: CDR1 SGHTA, CDR2 FQGNSA. The CDR3 runs to 14 residues.

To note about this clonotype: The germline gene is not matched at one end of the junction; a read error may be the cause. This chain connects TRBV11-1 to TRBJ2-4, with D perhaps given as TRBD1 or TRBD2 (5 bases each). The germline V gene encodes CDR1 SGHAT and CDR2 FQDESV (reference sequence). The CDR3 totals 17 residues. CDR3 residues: CTSSFPGASRTKNIQYF. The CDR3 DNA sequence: TGTACCAGTAGCTTTCCCGGGGCTAGCAGGACCAAAAACATTCAGTACTTC.

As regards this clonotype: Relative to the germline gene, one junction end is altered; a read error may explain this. CDR3 sequence (DNA): TGTGACAGCAGCCCACATGGGAGCCATGGCTACACCTTC. It is translated as CDSSPHGSHGYTF. This rearrangement joins TRBV6-5 to TRBJ1-2; no clear D. CDR3 size: 13 residues. In germline, CDR1 is MNHEY, CDR2 SVGAGI.

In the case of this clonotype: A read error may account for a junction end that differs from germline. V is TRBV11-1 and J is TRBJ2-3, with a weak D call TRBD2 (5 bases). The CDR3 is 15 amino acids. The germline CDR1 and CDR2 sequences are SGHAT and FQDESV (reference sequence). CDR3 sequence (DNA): TGTGCCAGCGGTTTGCCGAGGGAGAGCATAGATACGCAATATTTT. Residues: CASGLPRESIDTQYF. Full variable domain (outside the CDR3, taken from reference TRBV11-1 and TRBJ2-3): EAEVAQSPRYKITEKSQAVAFWCDPISGHATLYWYRQILGQGPELLVQFQDESVVDDSQLPKDRFSAERLKGVDSTLKIQPAELGDSAMYLCASGLPRESIDTQYFGPGTRLTVL.

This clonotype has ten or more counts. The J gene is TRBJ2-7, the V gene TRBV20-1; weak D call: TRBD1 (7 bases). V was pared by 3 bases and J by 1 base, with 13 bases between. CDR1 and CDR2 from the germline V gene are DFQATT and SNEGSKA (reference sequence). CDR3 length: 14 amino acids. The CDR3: CSASQGGGSYEQYF. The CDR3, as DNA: TGCAGTGCTAGCCAGGGGGGTGGGTCCTACGAGCAGTACTTC.

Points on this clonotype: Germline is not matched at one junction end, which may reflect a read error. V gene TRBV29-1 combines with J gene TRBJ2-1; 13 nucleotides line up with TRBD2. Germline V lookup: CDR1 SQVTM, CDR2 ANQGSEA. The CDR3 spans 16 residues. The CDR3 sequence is CGVRTSGRGSLSEQFF. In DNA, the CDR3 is TGCGGCGTTAGGACTAGCGGGAGAGGATCTTTGAGTGAGCAGTTCTTC.

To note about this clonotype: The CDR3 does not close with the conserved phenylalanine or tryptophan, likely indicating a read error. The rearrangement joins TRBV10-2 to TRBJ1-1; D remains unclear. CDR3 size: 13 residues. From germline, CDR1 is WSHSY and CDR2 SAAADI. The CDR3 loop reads CTSSEVENTGAFI. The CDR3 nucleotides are TGCACCAGCAGTGAAGTAGAAAACACTGGAGCTTTCATC.